The rows below give T cell receptor beta chains drawn from one sample of a study of blood T cell repertoires in COVID-19. Clones were sequenced by immunoSEQ multiplex PCR, and TCRdb holds only the in-frame ones, with some missing. The table shows fewer than 350,000 clones, with approximately 83% occurring only once. Source material: PBMCs or T cells enriched from blood (not recorded which). The receptor set was obtained from a woman aged 40-49 years with acute COVID-19. The CDR3 runs from the conserved cysteine through the conserved F or W. The D gene is left open where the match is weak. Clone size is given for some rows only: seen once, a few or many times, or a class if the clone is expanded.

CDR3nt	CDR3aa	abundance	d_gene	v_gene	j_gene
TGTGCCAGCAGCTTAATTCCCCCCTCAGCGGGGGGGCACATAACGCAGTATTTT	CASSLIPPSAGGHITQYF	NA	TRBD2	TRBV7-3	TRBJ2-3
TGTGCCAGTAGTCAACGCGGGACAGGCAGCAATCAGCCCCAGCATTTT	CASSQRGTGSNQPQHF	NA	TRBD1	TRBV19	TRBJ1-5
TGTGCCACCAGATTCAATGACAGTCCGAACCACTATGGCTACACCTTC	CATRFNDSPNHYGYTF	NA	NA	TRBV24-1	TRBJ1-2
TGTGCCAGCAGCCCCCAGGGCAATGAGCAGTTCTTC	CASSPQGNEQFF	NA	NA	TRBV12-3/TRBV12-4	TRBJ2-1
TGTGCCAGCAGCTCTAGCCGACCGACAGGGGGCCTCCGCGAGCAGTACTTC	CASSSSRPTGGLREQYF	once	TRBD1	TRBV7-2	TRBJ2-7
TGTGCTAGCAGCCCTCGTGTGGGGGCTCCCTACGAGCAGTACTTC	CASSPRVGAPYEQYF	NA	NA	TRBV7-7	TRBJ2-7
TGTGCCAGCAGCATTTTGAGGGGACAGGGAAACGAGCAGTACTTC	CASSILRGQGNEQYF	NA	TRBD1	TRBV28	TRBJ2-7
TGTGCCAGCAGCCAAAAGCGTGATGAGCAGTTCTTC	CASSQKRDEQFF	NA	NA	TRBV11-2	TRBJ2-1
TGTGCCAGCAGCTTGGCGGAGGGGGCAGTACCTGAAGCTTTCTTT	CASSLAEGAVPEAFF	NA	TRBD1	TRBV5-4	TRBJ1-1
TGTGCCAGCAGTTTCGACAGGGGAGTAGGTGGCTACACCTTC	CASSFDRGVGGYTF	NA	TRBD1	TRBV27	TRBJ1-2
TGTGCCAGCAGTGAGACGGACTATAGGCCCCAGCATTTT	CASSETDYRPQHF	NA	NA	TRBV2	TRBJ1-5
TGTGCCAGCAGCTCTGGACTAGGGTACACTGAAGCTTTCTTT	CASSSGLGYTEAFF	NA	NA	TRBV7-9	TRBJ1-1
TGTGCCATCAGCCACAGGGGGTCGGCGGGACCGTCCTACAATGAGCAGTTCTTC	CAISHRGSAGPSYNEQFF	NA	TRBD1	TRBV10-3	TRBJ2-1
TGTGCCAGCAGTGAAGGGCCGAAAGGCAATCAGCCCCAGCATTTT	CASSEGPKGNQPQHF	NA	NA	TRBV2	TRBJ1-5
TGTGCCAGCAGCTTAGACGGTAGACAGGATCAGCCCCAGCATTTT	CASSLDGRQDQPQHF	NA	NA	TRBV11-2	TRBJ1-5
TGTGCCAGCAGCCAAGATGTTGGGGCTACGCAGTATTTT	CASSQDVGATQYF	few	NA	TRBV14	TRBJ2-3
TGTGCCAGTAGTTCCAAGGGACAGATCTCCTATAATTCACCCCTCCACTTT	CASSSKGQISYNSPLHF	NA	TRBD1	TRBV19	TRBJ1-6
TGTGCCAGCAGCTTACAGACTAGCGCAAACACCGGGGAGCTGTTTTTT	CASSLQTSANTGELFF	NA	TRBD2	TRBV5-4	TRBJ2-2
TGTGCCAGCAGCTTCTTGGAAGGGGGATATGGCTACACCTTC	CASSFLEGGYGYTF	NA	NA	TRBV7-6	TRBJ1-2
TGTGCCACCAACAGGGAAAGTCCAGGCGGAAACACCATATATTTT	CATNRESPGGNTIYF	NA	NA	TRBV24-1	TRBJ1-3
TGTGCCACCAGCATGAGCGGGAGGGGATTCTACAATGAGCAGTTCTTC	CATSMSGRGFYNEQFF	NA	TRBD2	TRBV15	TRBJ2-1
TGTGCCAGCAGCGCAGACGGACAGGGGTACTCACCCCTCCACTTT	CASSADGQGYSPLHF	few	TRBD1	TRBV7-3	TRBJ1-6